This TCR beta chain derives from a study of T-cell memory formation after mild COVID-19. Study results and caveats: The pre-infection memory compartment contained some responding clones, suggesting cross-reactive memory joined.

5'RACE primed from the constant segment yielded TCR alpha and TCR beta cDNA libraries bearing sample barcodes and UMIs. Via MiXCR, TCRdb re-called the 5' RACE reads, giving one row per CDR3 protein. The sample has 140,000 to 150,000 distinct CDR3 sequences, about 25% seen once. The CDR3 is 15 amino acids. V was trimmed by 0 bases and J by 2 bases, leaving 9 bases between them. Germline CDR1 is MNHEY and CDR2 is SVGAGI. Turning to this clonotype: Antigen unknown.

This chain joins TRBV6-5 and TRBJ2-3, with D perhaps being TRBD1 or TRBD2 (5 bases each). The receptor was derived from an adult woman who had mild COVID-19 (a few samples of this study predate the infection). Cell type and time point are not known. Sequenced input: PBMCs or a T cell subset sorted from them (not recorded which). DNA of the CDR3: TGTGCCAGCAGTTACTCGTGGGGGTCCACAGATACGCAGTATTTT. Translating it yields CASSYSWGSTDTQYF.